The 29 T cell receptor beta chains reported below all come from one sample, sequenced in a study of Graves' ophthalmopathy and Graves' hyperthyroidism. Researchers took RNA transcripts and amplified TCR beta CDR3 regions from them. In the first round, RT-PCR was carried out with HTBI primers, and a multiplex PCR formed the second round. TCRdb processed the multiplex PCR reads anew with MiXCR; each CDR3 protein has one entry. The sample records 650,000 to 900,000 distinct CDR3 sequences, approximately 40% being singletons. Sequencing was carried out using peripheral blood. The receptors stem from an adult man with Graves' ophthalmopathy.

This clonotype was counted only a few times. This rearrangement joins TRBV6-2 or TRBV6-3 to TRBJ2-6, with TRBD1 identical over 7 bases. The germline CDR1 and CDR2 sequences are MNHEY and SVGEGT. The V segment lost 9 bases and the J segment 4 bases; nucleotides outside the gene matches: 6. This CDR3 has 14 amino acids. CDR3 in DNA: TGTGCCAGTGGTACAGGGGAAGGGGCCAACGTCCTGACTTTC. Translation gives CASGTGEGANVLTF.

In regard to this clonotype: An end of the junction differs from the germline gene, which may be a read error. The rearrangement links TRBV5-1 to TRBJ2-7, with D hard to call. The CDR3 extends over 12 amino acids. Looked up from germline, CDR1 is SGHRS and CDR2 is YFSETQ. CDR3 residues: CASSLTSHEQYF. CDR3 nucleotides: TGCGCCAGCAGCTTGACCTCGCACGAACAGTACTTC.

The chain recombines TRBV7-2 with TRBJ1-5; no firm D call. V was cut by 1 base and J by 6 bases, with 10 bases left in between. This CDR3 comprises 14 residues. The V gene's germline CDR1 is SGHTA and CDR2 FQGNSA. This chain's CDR3 is CASSLEVGFQPQHF. The DNA for the CDR3 is TGTGCCAGCAGCTTAGAGGTGGGCTTTCAGCCCCAGCATTTT.

This clonotype has only a few counts. The chain recombines TRBV19 with TRBJ2-2, with 12 bases fitting TRBD2. V lost 6 bases and J lost 7; bases outside the gene matches: 6. The CDR3 is 15 amino acids. CDR1 and CDR2 (germline): LNHDA, SQIVND (reference sequence). CDR3 region: CASSWTSGDLGELFF. DNA for the CDR3: TGTGCCAGTAGCTGGACTAGCGGGGACCTCGGGGAGCTGTTTTTT.

In its sample, this clonotype was seen a few times. The rearrangement uses TRBV20-1 and TRBJ1-6; possible D gene TRBD1, 5 bases. Germline CDR1 is DFQATT and CDR2 is SNEGSKA (reference sequence). Deletions cut 3 bases from V and 9 bases from J, with 27 bases between. The CDR3 is 18 residues long. Written as DNA, the CDR3 is TGCAGTGCTAGGCGTTTTGTCGGGGCCGCCGTAGAAGCTTCACCCCTCCACTTT. This encodes CSARRFVGAAVEASPLHF.

This clonotype has more than one count but fewer than ten. The chain links TRBV10-3 to TRBJ1-4; no definite D call. V lost 10 bases, J lost 5 bases, and 11 bases lay in between. Germline assignment: CDR1 ENHRY and CDR2 SYGVKD. This CDR3 has 12 residues. CDR3 loop: CASRRSNEKLFF. For the CDR3, the DNA is TGTGCCAGCCGCAGGTCAAATGAAAAACTGTTTTTT.

This clonotype has ten or more counts. The gene calls are TRBV29-1 and TRBJ1-4; the D gene is possibly TRBD1 (6 bases). The ends were cut back, 7 bases at V and 5 bases at J, with 14 bases in the middle. This CDR3 comprises 13 residues. CDR1 SQVTM and CDR2 ANQGSEA come from the germline V gene. CDR3 DNA: TGCAGCGGCCAGGGGATTGGAAATGAAAAACTGTTTTTT. It is translated as CSGQGIGNEKLFF.

CDR3: CASSPIRDRDEKLFF. The CDR3 DNA reads TGTGCCAGCAGCCCAATCCGGGACAGGGATGAAAAACTGTTTTTT. The V call is TRBV11-2, the J call TRBJ1-4, with 9 bases aligning to TRBD1. Losses at the gene ends were 5 bases for V and 6 bases for J; bases not matched to a gene: 7. The CDR3 length is 15 residues. Per germline, CDR1 SGHAT and CDR2 FQNNGV.

Notes on this clonotype: The junction does not match germline at one end; this may be a read error. This chain links TRBV11-1 with TRBJ1-1; perhaps TRBD1 as D (6 bases). Germline CDR1 and CDR2: SGHAT and FQDESV (reference sequence). The CDR3 contains 14 residues. As DNA, the CDR3 is TGTGTCAGCAGTTCCGGGACATTGAACACTGAGGCTTTCTTT. This translates into CVSSSGTLNTEAFF.

The rearrangement uses TRBV11-2 and TRBJ2-4; no firm D call. Germline V gene lookup returns CDR1 SGHAT and CDR2 FQNNGV. V lost 5 bases, J lost 8 bases, and 19 bases lay in between. CDR3 size: 15 residues. CDR3 bases: TGTGCCAGCAGCCAAACCGATTCCAATCCGGACATTCAGTACTTC. Protein: CASSQTDSNPDIQYF. The full variable domain, with the rest looked up from reference TRBV11-2 and TRBJ2-4, is EAGVAQSPRYKIIEKRQSVAFWCNPISGHATLYWYQQILGQGPKLLIQFQNNGVVDDSQLPKDRFSAERLKGVDSTLKIQPAKLEDSAVYLCASSQTDSNPDIQYFGAGTRLSVL.

The chain employs TRBV6-5 and TRBJ1-1; D is unclear. With 5 bases removed from V and 0 bases from J, the gap between germline ends came to 10 bases. The CDR3 length is 14 residues. Per the germline V gene, CDR1 is MNHEY and CDR2 is SVGAGI. In DNA form, the CDR3 reads TGTGCCAGCAGTGGGAGGAGAGTGAACACTGAAGCTTTCTTT. Its translation is CASSGRRVNTEAFF.

The chain joins TRBV7-2 to TRBJ2-7, with 7 bases aligning to TRBD1. Germline trimming cut 6 bases from V and 6 bases from J; bases unmatched to any gene: 8. CDR1 SGHTA and CDR2 FQGNSA come from the germline V gene. The length of the CDR3 is 13 residues. DNA for the CDR3: TGTGCCAGCAGTTCAGGCAACAGGGGCGAGCAGTACTTC. The encoded protein is CASSSGNRGEQYF. The whole variable domain, filled in from reference TRBV7-2 and TRBJ2-7, reads GAGVSQSPSNKVTEKGKDVELRCDPISGHTALYWYRQSLGQGLEFLIYFQGNSAPDKSGLPSDRFSAERTGGSVSTLTIQRTQQEDSAVYLCASSSGNRGEQYFGPGTRLTVT.

This clonotype was detected many times. V usage is TRBV10-3 and J usage is TRBJ1-5; D might be TRBD1 (5 bases). CDR1 ENHRY and CDR2 SYGVKD come from the germline V gene. V was cut by 2 bases and J by 2 bases, with 10 bases left in between. This CDR3 spans 15 amino acids. The CDR3 is CAISEDSGGNQPQHF. The DNA for the CDR3 is TGTGCCATCAGTGAGGACTCGGGGGGCAATCAGCCCCAGCATTTT.

Comments on this clonotype: At one end the junction does not follow the germline gene, possibly because of a read error. The gene calls are TRBV5-6 and TRBJ2-7; D is uncertain. In germline, CDR1 is SGHDT, CDR2 YYEEEE. The CDR3 extends over 13 amino acids. CDR3 amino acids: CASSPFWGYEQYF. The CDR3 DNA sequence: TGCGCCAGCAGCCCGTTTTGGGGCTACGAGCAGTACTTC.

Comment on this clonotype: No conserved phenylalanine or tryptophan ends this CDR3, so it is likely a read error. The CDR3 DNA reads as TGTGCCAGCAGCCAAGTGAGGGGACCTACCTACGAGCAGTACCTC. Its protein is CASSQVRGPTYEQYL. The rearrangement uses TRBV9 and TRBJ2-7; D possibly uses TRBD1 or TRBD2 (5 bases each). Trimming pared 4 bases from V and 2 bases from J, leaving 16 bases between. This CDR3 has 15 residues. Germline loops: CDR1 SGDLS, CDR2 YYNGEE.

The J gene is TRBJ2-7, the V gene TRBV19; no clear D gene. The CDR3 is made up of 13 amino acids. V lost 3 bases and J lost 3, with 9 bases in between. Germline values: CDR1 LNHDA, CDR2 SQIVND (reference sequence). CDR3 sequence reads: CASSIRVGYEQYF. The CDR3 DNA reads as TGTGCCAGTAGTATCCGGGTCGGCTACGAGCAGTACTTC.

The CDR3 DNA follows: TGTGCCAGCAGTTTACTGGCAGGGCCAGGTCGCTACACCTTC. It yields the protein CASSLLAGPGRYTF. The chain couples TRBV7-9 to TRBJ1-2; a weak D match, TRBD1 (5 bases). V was pared by 6 bases and J by 9 bases, with 20 bases between. CDR3 length: 14 amino acids. Germline V lookup: CDR1 SEHNR, CDR2 FQNEAQ (reference sequence). Full variable domain (missing parts from reference TRBV7-9 and TRBJ1-2): DTGVSQNPRHKITKRGQNVTFRCDPISEHNRLYWYRQTLGQGPEFLTYFQNEAQLEKSRLLSDRFSAERPKGSFSTLEIQRTEQGDSAMYLCASSLLAGPGRYTFGSGTRLTVV.

The rearrangement uses TRBV7-9 and TRBJ2-5, with 8 bases fitting TRBD1. Germline V gene lookup returns CDR1 SEHNR and CDR2 FQNEAQ (reference sequence). The CDR3 extends over 15 amino acids. Trimming cost V 5 bases and J 7 bases; bases outside gene matches: 12. The CDR3 sequence is CASSRQDRELGTQYF. CDR3 DNA sequence: TGTGCCAGCAGCCGACAGGACAGGGAACTGGGGACCCAGTACTTC.

V and J are TRBV14 and TRBJ1-2; weak D call: TRBD1 (5 bases). CDR1 is SGHDN and CDR2 is FVKESK in the germline V gene. The length of the CDR3 is 15 residues. Trimming shortened V by 2 bases and J by 6 bases, and 16 bases separated the two germline ends. CDR3 DNA sequence: TGTGCCAGCAGCCAAAGAAAGGGACTATCCGATGGCTACACCTTC. It specifies CASSQRKGLSDGYTF.

In regard to this clonotype: A clone one base away is much larger, so this may be a read error. This sequence joins TRBV10-2 and TRBJ1-5; no reliable D call. This CDR3 contains 13 residues. V lost 7 bases and J 4 bases, leaving 11 bases between the germline ends. Germline loops: CDR1 WSHSY, CDR2 SAAADI. The CDR3 DNA sequence: TGCGCCAGCAATGAAGTAGGAAATCAGCCCCAGCATTTT. Its translation is CASNEVGNQPQHF.

This clonotype was seen a few times. CDR3 in DNA: TGTGCCAGCAGCCAACAGAGCGGAAGACAAGAGACCCAGTACTTC. Translation: CASSQQSGRQETQYF. V is TRBV14 and J is TRBJ2-5; maybe TRBD2 (5 bases). Germline loops: CDR1 SGHDN, CDR2 FVKESK. This CDR3 is built from 15 residues. Deletions cut 2 bases from V and 2 bases from J, with 12 bases between.

V usage is TRBV24-1 and J usage is TRBJ1-5; D might be TRBD1 (6 bases). V lost 7 bases, J lost 2 bases, and 11 bases lay in between. Germline V gene data show CDR1 as KGHDR and CDR2 as SFDVKD. CDR3 size: 14 residues. CDR3 loop: CATRQGRGNQPQHF. The DNA for the CDR3 is TGTGCCACCAGACAGGGTAGGGGCAATCAGCCCCAGCATTTT.

The sample holds many counts of this clonotype. The gene calls are TRBV7-9 and TRBJ1-4; D gene uncertain. The CDR3 runs 14 residues. CDR1 is SEHNR, CDR2 FQNEAQ, per germline (reference sequence). V lost 3 bases to trimming and J lost 8 bases, with 13 bases between them. CDR3 amino acids: CASSFLQEREKLFF. For the CDR3, the DNA is TGTGCCAGCAGCTTTCTGCAGGAACGGGAAAAACTGTTTTTT.

This clonotype was found a few times. The rearrangement uses TRBV7-9 and TRBJ2-5; D is unresolved. The ends were cut back, 5 bases at V and 1 base at J, with 8 bases in the middle. In germline, CDR1 is SEHNR, CDR2 FQNEAQ (reference sequence). CDR3 size: 13 residues. CDR3 in DNA: TGTGCCAGCAGCCAAGTTGGCCAAGAGACCCAGTACTTC. As protein: CASSQVGQETQYF.

With respect to this clonotype: It may be a read error: a sequence one base away is much more abundant. The chain combines TRBV2 with TRBJ2-5; maybe TRBD2 (5 bases). V was clipped by 7 bases and J by 13 bases, with 22 bases between them. Germline-derived CDR1 and CDR2 are SNHLY and FYNNEI. CDR3 length equals 13 residues. CDR3 sequence (DNA): TGTGCCAGCATCCGGAGGAGCTCCTACGAGCGGTACTTC. This codes for CASIRRSSYERYF. Together with reference TRBV2 and TRBJ2-5, the CDR3 gives the full variable domain: EPEVTQTPSHQVTQMGQEVILRCVPISNHLYFYWYRQILGQKVEFLVSFYNNEISEKSEIFDDQFSVERPDGSNFTLKIRSTKLEDSAMYFCASIRRSSYERYFGPGTRLLVL.

Concerning this clonotype itself: The junction and the germline gene differ at one end; a read error may be behind it. The V call is TRBV24-1, the J call TRBJ1-5; D remains ambiguous. The CDR3 has 13 residues. Germline V CDR1 and CDR2: KGHDR, SFDVKD. CDR3 in amino acids: CASSDQMGQPQHF. DNA for the CDR3: TGTGCCAGCAGTGACCAAATGGGGCAGCCCCAGCATTTT.

This chain links TRBV2 with TRBJ1-2, with D hard to call. The germline gives CDR1 SNHLY, CDR2 FYNNEI. The germline V and J ends were trimmed by 8 bases and 8 bases, with 6 bases remaining between them. The CDR3 contains 9 residues. The CDR3 DNA is TGTGCCAGCGCGGAGGGCTACACCTTC. Translation gives CASAEGYTF.

This clonotype turned up a few times. The chain recombines TRBV7-8 with TRBJ2-7; TRBD1 aligns across 7 bases. This CDR3 is 14 amino acids long. V lost 6 bases, J lost 6 bases, and 11 bases stayed unmatched. In germline, CDR1 is SGHVS, CDR2 FQNEAQ. The CDR3 sequence: CASSSDPTGFEQYF. CDR3 bases: TGTGCCAGCAGTTCGGACCCGACAGGGTTCGAGCAGTACTTC.

This clonotype was detected a few times. This chain joins TRBV4-1 and TRBJ2-5; a possible D gene is TRBD1 (5 bases). Trimming removed 3 bases from V and 5 bases from J, with 10 bases in between. The CDR3 is 13 residues long. The germline V gene has CDR1 MGHRA and CDR2 YSYEKL. CDR3 in amino acids: CASSHQGTETQYF. The CDR3 coding sequence is TGCGCCAGCAGCCACCAGGGCACGGAGACCCAGTACTTC.